Included here is one T cell receptor (beta chain) sequence, with context. Sequencing used immunoSEQ multiplex PCR; TCRdb keeps in-frame clones, though not all of them. This table holds 250,000 to 350,000 clones, around 85% found once. These data belong to a study of blood T cell repertoires in COVID-19. The CDR3 consists of 13 residues. Germline lookup yields CDR1 MGHRA and CDR2 YSYEKL. Trimming pared 1 base from V and 4 bases from J, leaving 6 bases between. The gene calls are TRBV4-1 and TRBJ2-3; unclear D gene. Source material: PBMCs or T cells enriched from blood (not recorded which). This sequence was found in a woman aged 25 to 39 who had recovered from COVID-19. This CDR3 is CASSQVRSDTQYF. In DNA, the CDR3 is TGCGCCAGCAGCCAAGTTCGGTCAGATACGCAGTATTTT.